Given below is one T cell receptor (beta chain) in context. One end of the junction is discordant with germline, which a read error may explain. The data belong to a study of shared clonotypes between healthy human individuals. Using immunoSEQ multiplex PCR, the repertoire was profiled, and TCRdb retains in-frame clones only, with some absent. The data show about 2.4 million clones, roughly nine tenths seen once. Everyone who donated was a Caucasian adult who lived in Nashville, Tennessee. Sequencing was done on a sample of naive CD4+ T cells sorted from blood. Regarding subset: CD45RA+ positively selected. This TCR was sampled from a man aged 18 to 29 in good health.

CDR3 sequence reads: CASSIRGNSEAFF. The CDR3 nucleotides are TGTGCCAGCAGCATCAGGGGGAACTCTGAAGCTTTCTTT. The chain employs TRBV5-6 and TRBJ1-1; 7 bases are a match to TRBD1. The CDR3 totals 13 residues. CDR1 SGHDT and CDR2 YYEEEE come from the germline V gene.